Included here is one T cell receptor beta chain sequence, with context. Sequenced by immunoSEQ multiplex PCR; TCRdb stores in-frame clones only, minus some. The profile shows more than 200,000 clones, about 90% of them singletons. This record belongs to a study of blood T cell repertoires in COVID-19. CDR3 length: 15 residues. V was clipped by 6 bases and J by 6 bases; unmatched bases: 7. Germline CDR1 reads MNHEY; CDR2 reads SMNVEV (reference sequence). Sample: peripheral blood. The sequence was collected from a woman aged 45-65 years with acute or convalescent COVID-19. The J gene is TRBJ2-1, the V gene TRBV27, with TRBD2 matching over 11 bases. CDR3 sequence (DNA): TGTGCCAGCAGCTTACTAGCGGGAGCGGTCAATGAGCAGTTCTTC. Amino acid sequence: CASSLLAGAVNEQFF.